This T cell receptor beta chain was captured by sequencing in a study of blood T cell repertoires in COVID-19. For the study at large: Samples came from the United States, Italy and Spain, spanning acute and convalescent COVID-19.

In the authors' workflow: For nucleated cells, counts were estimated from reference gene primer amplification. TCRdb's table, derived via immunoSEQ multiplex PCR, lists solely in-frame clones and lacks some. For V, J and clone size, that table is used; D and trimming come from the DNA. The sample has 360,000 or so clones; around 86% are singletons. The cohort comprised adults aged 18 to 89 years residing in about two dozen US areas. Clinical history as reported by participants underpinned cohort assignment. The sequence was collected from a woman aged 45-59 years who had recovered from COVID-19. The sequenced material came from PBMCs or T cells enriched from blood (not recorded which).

CDR3 loop: CASSFSPGPNQPQHF. CDR3 sequence (DNA): TGTGCCAGCAGCTTCAGCCCAGGGCCTAATCAGCCCCAGCATTTT. This chain joins TRBV7-2 and TRBJ1-5; D is perhaps TRBD1 (5 bases). The germline V gene has CDR1 SGHTA and CDR2 FQGNSA. The length of the CDR3 is 15 residues. Trimming took 3 bases from V and 4 from J, leaving 13 bases between them.